These 9 T cell receptor beta chains were all obtained from the same sample, sequenced in a study of OX40 agonist ivuxolimab in advanced cancers. The library was generated by the immunoSEQ multiplex PCR assay. This immuneACCESS table, as held by TCRdb, lists in-frame sequences with V and J called but not all clones. Of the missing ones, under half trace to an unresolved V gene in checked studies; the others have no known cause. Counted in this sample were fewer than 80,000 clones; 75% to 90% of them appeared once. The ten largest clones capture around 6% of the sample. The sample here was CD4+ or CD8+ T cells sorted from blood, taken in a trial of the OX40 agonist ivuxolimab. The origin of the receptors is an adult with an advanced solid tumor such as melanoma, head and neck, liver or kidney cancer.

The J gene is TRBJ2-3, the V gene TRBV15; possible D gene TRBD2, 5 bases. Germline assignment: CDR1 LNHNV and CDR2 YYDKDF (reference sequence). This CDR3 has 14 amino acids. Trimming cost V 0 bases and J 8 bases, with 12 bases left between them. CDR3 residues: CATSRDNERATQYF. The CDR3 DNA reads TGTGCCACCAGCAGAGATAACGAGAGGGCTACGCAGTATTTT.

The rearrangement links TRBV27 to TRBJ1-2; D is undetermined. This CDR3 is 14 amino acids long. Looked up from germline, CDR1 is MNHEY and CDR2 is SMNVEV (reference sequence). V was cut by 5 bases and J by 4 bases, with 14 bases left in between. The DNA for the CDR3 is TGTGCCAGCAGTCTTGGCGGCAGCATCTATGGCTACACCTTC. This sequence encodes CASSLGGSIYGYTF.

V gene TRBV13 combines with J gene TRBJ1-3; D is ambiguous. CDR1 PRHDT and CDR2 FYEKMQ come from the germline V gene (reference sequence). Trimming removed 6 bases at V and 6 bases at J, with 18 bases between. The CDR3 covers 15 residues. CDR3 loop: CASSQTNDAANTIYF. CDR3 nucleotides: TGTGCCAGCAGTCAAACTAATGACGCGGCAAACACCATATATTTT.

This clone appeared a single time. V and J are TRBV27 and TRBJ1-2, with a possible D match to TRBD1 (6 bases). This CDR3 has 14 residues. CDR1 is MNHEY and CDR2 is SMNVEV in the germline V gene (reference sequence). Trimming took off 6 bases at V and 6 bases at J, with 17 bases between the two ends. The CDR3 spells CASSRVRAGDGYTF. In DNA form, the CDR3 reads TGTGCCAGCAGCCGAGTACGGGCAGGGGATGGCTACACCTTC.

This clone has a handful of counts. The J gene is TRBJ1-1, the V gene TRBV6-6; 7 positions match TRBD1. CDR1 and CDR2 from the germline V gene are MNHNY and SVGAGI (reference sequence). V gave up 5 bases and J gave up 7 bases; unmatched junction bases: 4. The CDR3 consists of 12 residues. CDR3 region: CASSGGQNEAFF. Written as DNA, the CDR3 is TGTGCCAGCAGTGGGGGACAGAATGAAGCTTTCTTT.

The table lists this clone with a count of one. The rearrangement links TRBV30 to TRBJ2-7; 8 nucleotides line up with TRBD1. Germline V gene lookup returns CDR1 GTSNPN and CDR2 SVGIG (reference sequence). The trim removed 2 bases at V and 2 bases at J, leaving 8 bases unmatched. The CDR3 covers 15 residues. CDR3 sequence: CAWSQTWTGTYEQYF. CDR3 sequence (DNA): TGTGCCTGGAGTCAAACTTGGACAGGGACCTACGAGCAGTACTTC.

The V and J genes are TRBV27 and TRBJ1-4; a possible D gene is TRBD1 (5 bases). CDR1 and CDR2 (germline): MNHEY, SMNVEV (reference sequence). The CDR3 sequence is 14 residues long. V was cut by 2 bases and J by 3 bases, with 7 bases left in between. The CDR3 nucleotides are TGTGCCAGCAGTTTAGTGGGGGCTAATGAAAAACTGTTTTTT. Encoded protein: CASSLVGANEKLFF.

CDR3 sequence: CASSVTQTGGTEAFF. The CDR3 coding sequence is TGTGCCAGCAGCGTCACACAAACAGGGGGCACTGAAGCTTTCTTT. This rearrangement joins TRBV9 to TRBJ1-1; 8 bases are shared with TRBD1. Germline assignment: CDR1 SGDLS and CDR2 YYNGEE. This CDR3 region has 15 residues. The junction had 7 bases not matched to a gene; V was cut back by 2 bases and J by 4 bases.

This rearrangement joins TRBV5-6 to TRBJ2-5; D remains ambiguous. Germline V gene data show CDR1 as SGHDT and CDR2 as YYEEEE. CDR3 length equals 13 residues. Trimming removed 1 base from V and 5 bases from J, with 9 bases in between. CDR3 protein: CASSLQVPETQYF. The CDR3 DNA reads TGTGCCAGCAGCTTGCAGGTGCCCGAGACCCAGTACTTC.